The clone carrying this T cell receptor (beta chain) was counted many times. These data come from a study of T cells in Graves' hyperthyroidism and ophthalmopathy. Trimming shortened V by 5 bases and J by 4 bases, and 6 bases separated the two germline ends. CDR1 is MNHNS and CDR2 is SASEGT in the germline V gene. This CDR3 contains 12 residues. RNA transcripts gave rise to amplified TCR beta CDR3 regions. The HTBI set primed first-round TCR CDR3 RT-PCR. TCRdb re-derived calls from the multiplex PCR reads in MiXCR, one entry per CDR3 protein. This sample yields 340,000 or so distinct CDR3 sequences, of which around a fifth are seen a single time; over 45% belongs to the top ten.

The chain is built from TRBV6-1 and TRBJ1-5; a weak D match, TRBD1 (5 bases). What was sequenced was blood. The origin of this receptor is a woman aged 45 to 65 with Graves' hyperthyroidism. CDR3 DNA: TGTGCCAGCAGTTGGGGGAATCAGCCCCAGCATTTT. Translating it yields CASSWGNQPQHF.